This TCR beta chain was sequenced for a study of blood T cell repertoires in COVID-19 (dated by TCRdb to 2020 to 2021). As for the study more broadly: Collaborator samples came from the United States, Italy and Spain and covered acute and convalescent phases of COVID-19. Samples came from the ongoing ImmuneRACE study (first 160 participants) plus 1,254 subjects from 6 global collaborators. Where available, HLA class I and class II types were taken from metadata supplied by the sample provider and were not determined by assay-based typing. Subjects who had been exposed to COVID-19, were actively infected with it, or had recovered from it provided the deeply sampled blood TCRbeta repertoires that made up the dataset. The repertoires were released in a freely available public database meant as a resource for research on the immune response to SARS-CoV-2. The sample metadata nearly always contained a de-identified subject ID, COVID-19 status, age in years and sex. The material from the prospective study consisted of cDNA or gDNA derived from T cells, B-cell-depleted T cells, or PBMCs.

General study outcomes and caveats: Clinical and demographic metadata were provided uncurated, with the amount varying by source and participant.

Participants in the prospective study were aged roughly 18 to 100 years, lived in about two dozen United States geographic areas, and enrolled through a virtual design. To assign participants to cohorts, the prospective study relied on clinical history that participants themselves reported in a screening survey and a study questionnaire. For ImmuneRACE Cohort 3, a participant was defined as recovered based on two consecutive negative NP/OP PCR tests, clearance by a healthcare professional, or resolution of symptoms. Each participant in the prospective study had whole blood, serum and a nasopharyngeal or oropharyngeal swab collected by mobile phlebotomists. Participants in the prospective study had the option to provide additional blood draws and questionnaires over an approximately two-month period. Prospective study blood samples were shipped either frozen or at room temperature before DNA extraction.

V and J are truncated by 6 bases and 2 bases respectively, leaving an intervening sequence of 25 bases. The CDR3 holds 19 amino acids from the cysteine to the phenylalanine. Here the CDR3 DNA is all that survives: 57 bases in frame from base 1. CDR1 and CDR2 are drawn from the germline V gene: MDHEN, SYDVKM. As concerns this clone: The antigen it recognizes is unknown. No base qualities exist here, and no much larger clone lies one base off it.

TCRbeta CDR3 regions were amplified from genomic DNA using the immunoSEQ Assay, a bias-controlled multiplex PCR. The original pipeline was this. Nucleated cell counts per sample were estimated from amplification of reference gene primers within the assay. To quantify the absolute abundance of each unique TCRbeta CDR3 rearrangement, sequence reads were collapsed and filtered. For each sample, productive Simpson clonality was calculated as the square root of Simpson's diversity index across productive rearrangements. As stored in TCRdb, this immuneACCESS dataset retains in-frame rearrangements with V and J assigned. A fraction of the clones does not appear; measured against another copy, unresolved V genes explain less than half of the discrepancy, and the remainder lacks a known reason. The V and J calls and clone size are taken from that table; D and trimming were inferred from the DNA. The sample records over 150,000 clones, roughly four fifths of which are singletons. Jointly, the top ten make up around 11% of the sample.

The rearranged chain carries TRBV28 and TRBJ1-4; the D gene cannot be named for sure. The source is a man in his forties or fifties who had recovered from COVID-19. Specimen: PBMCs or T cells enriched from blood (not recorded which). CDR3 protein: CASRLRARGLASTNEKLFF. The nucleotide sequence is TGTGCCAGCAGGCTCAGAGCCCGCGGATTAGCTTCCACTAATGAAAAACTGTTTTTT.